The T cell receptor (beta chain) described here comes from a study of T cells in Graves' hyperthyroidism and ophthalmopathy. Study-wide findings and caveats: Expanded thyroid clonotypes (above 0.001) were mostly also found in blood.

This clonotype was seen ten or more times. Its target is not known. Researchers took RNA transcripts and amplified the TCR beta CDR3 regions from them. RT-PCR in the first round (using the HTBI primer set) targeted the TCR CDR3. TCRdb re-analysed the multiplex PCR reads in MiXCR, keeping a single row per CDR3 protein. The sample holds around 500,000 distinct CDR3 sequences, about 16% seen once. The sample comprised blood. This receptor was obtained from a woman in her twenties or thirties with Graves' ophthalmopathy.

The CDR3, as DNA: TGTGCCAGCAGCCAAGATAGGGGTACTGTTTATGGCTACACCTTC. Its translation: CASSQDRGTVYGYTF. The chain uses TRBV3-1 and TRBJ1-2; D is perhaps TRBD1 (5 bases). Trimming shortened V by 0 bases and J by 5 bases, and 13 bases separated the two germline ends. CDR1 is LGHDT, CDR2 YNNKEL, per germline (reference sequence). CDR3 length: 15 residues.